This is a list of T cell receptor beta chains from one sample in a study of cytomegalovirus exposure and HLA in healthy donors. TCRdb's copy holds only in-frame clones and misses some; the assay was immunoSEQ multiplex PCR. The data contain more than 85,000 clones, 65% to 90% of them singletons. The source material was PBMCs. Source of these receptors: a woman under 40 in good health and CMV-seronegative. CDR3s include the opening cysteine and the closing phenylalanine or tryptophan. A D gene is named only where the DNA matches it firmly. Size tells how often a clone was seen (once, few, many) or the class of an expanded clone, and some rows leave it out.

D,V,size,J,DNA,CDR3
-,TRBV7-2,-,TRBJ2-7,TGTGCCAGCAGCTTGTGGCAGGGGTCCTACGAGCAGTACTTC,CASSLWQGSYEQYF
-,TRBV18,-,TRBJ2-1,TGTGCCAGCTCACCACGGGACTCTTACAATGAGCAGTTCTTC,CASSPRDSYNEQFF
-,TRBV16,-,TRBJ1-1,TGTGCCAGCAGCCTCAGGATGAACACTGAAGCTTTCTTT,CASSLRMNTEAFF
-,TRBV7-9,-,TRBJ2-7,TGTGCCAGCAGCGATCAGATAACCTACGAGCAGTACTTC,CASSDQITYEQYF
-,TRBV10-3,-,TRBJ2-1,TGTGCCATATCATCCCTGACTCGTGACGAGCCCCAGTGGTTCTTC,CAISSLTRDEPQWFF
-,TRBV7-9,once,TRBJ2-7,TGTGCCAGCAGCTTATCTGGGGCTTCCTACGAGCAGTACTTC,CASSLSGASYEQYF
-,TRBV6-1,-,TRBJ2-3,TGTGCCAGCAGTGAAGACGGGGGTCCATGGGATACGCAGTATTTT,CASSEDGGPWDTQYF
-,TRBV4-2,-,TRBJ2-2,TGTGCCAGCAGCCAAGGGGTGGGGAGCTCACCCAACAGCGGGGAGCTGTTTTTT,CASSQGVGSSPNSGELFF
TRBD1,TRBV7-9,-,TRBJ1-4,TGTGCCAGCAGCCCCGGGACAGATAATGAAAAACTGTTTTTT,CASSPGTDNEKLFF
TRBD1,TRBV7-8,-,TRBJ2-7,TGTGCCAGCAGCTACGGGACAGGGGGCTCCTACGAGCAGTACTTC,CASSYGTGGSYEQYF
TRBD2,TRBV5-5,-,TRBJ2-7,TGTGCCAGCAGCGAACCGGGACTAGGGACCTACGAGCAGTACTTC,CASSEPGLGTYEQYF
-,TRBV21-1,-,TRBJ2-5,TGTGCCAGCAGCAAGGACAGGGGGCGGGAGGAGACCCAGTACTTC,CASSKDRGREETQYF
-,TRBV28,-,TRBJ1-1,TGTGCCAGCAGTTTATCACTCGGGACTTTGGCTTTCTTT,CASSLSLGTLAFF
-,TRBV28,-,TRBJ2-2,TGTGCCAGCGGCCCCTTGTTGGGGGAGCTGTTTTTT,CASGPLLGELFF
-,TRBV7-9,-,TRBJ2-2,TGTTCCAGCAGCTCCCAGCGGCTAGCTTACACCGGGGAGCTGTTTTTT,CSSSSQRLAYTGELFF
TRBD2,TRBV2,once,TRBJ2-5,TGTGCCAGCCGGGGACTAGCGGGTGAGACCCAGTACTTC,CASRGLAGETQYF
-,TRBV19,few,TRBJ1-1,TGTGCCAGTAGTACGCAGGGGACGGGCACTGAAGCTTTCTTT,CASSTQGTGTEAFF
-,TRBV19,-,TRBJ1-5,TGTGCCAGTAGCAAAAGGACAGCGAATAGCAATCAGCCCCAGCATTTT,CASSKRTANSNQPQHF
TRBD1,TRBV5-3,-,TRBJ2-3,TGTGCCAGAAGCGGGACAGGGGACACTGTCCCGCACCTGGATACGCAGTATTTT,CARSGTGDTVPHLDTQYF
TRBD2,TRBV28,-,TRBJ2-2,TGTGCCAGCACCTTATTGGCGGGAGTGGACCGGGAGCTGTTTTTT,CASTLLAGVDRELFF
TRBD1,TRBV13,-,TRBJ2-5,TGTGCCAGCAGCTCTTCCGGGACAGGGGAAGAGACCCAGTACTTC,CASSSSGTGEETQYF
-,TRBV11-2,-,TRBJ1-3,TGTGCCAGCAGCCCGGCTGGAAACACCATATATTTT,CASSPAGNTIYF
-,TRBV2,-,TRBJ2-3,TGTGCCAGCAGGACAGCTGGGAACACAGATACGCAGTATTTT,CASRTAGNTDTQYF
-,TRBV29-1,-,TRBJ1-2,TGCAGCGCCGGGGGGGGCGGGGGCTATGGCTACACCTTC,CSAGGGGGYGYTF
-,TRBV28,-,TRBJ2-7,TGTGCCAGCAAAGCAGGAGGTACGTACGAGCAGTACTTC,CASKAGGTYEQYF
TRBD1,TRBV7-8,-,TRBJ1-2,TGTGCCAGCAGCCCAGGGACAGGGGGGTACTATGGCTACACCTTC,CASSPGTGGYYGYTF
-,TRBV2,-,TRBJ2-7,TGTGCCAGCACCTCCGTGGGGGCCAGAGAGCAGTACTTC,CASTSVGAREQYF
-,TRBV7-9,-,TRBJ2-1,TGTTCCAGCAGCGCGCTAGGAGAGGGTTCCTACAATGAGCAGTTCTTC,CSSSALGEGSYNEQFF
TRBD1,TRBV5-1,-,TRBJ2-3,TGCGCCAGCAGCGGGCGGGACAGGGCTAGCACAGATACGCAGTATTTT,CASSGRDRASTDTQYF
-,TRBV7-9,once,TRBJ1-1,TGTGCCAGCAGCTTTAACGTAGGTCGGGCTGAAGCTTTCTTT,CASSFNVGRAEAFF
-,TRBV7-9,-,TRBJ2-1,TGTGCCAGCAGCTCAGGCCCCAATGAGCAGTTCTTC,CASSSGPNEQFF
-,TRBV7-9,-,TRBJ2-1,TGTGCCAGCAGCATGGGCCCAGTCCCCTACAATGAGCAGTTCTTC,CASSMGPVPYNEQFF
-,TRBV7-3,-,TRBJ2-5,TGTGCCAGCAGCAATATCCCGTCCGGTGAGACCCAGTACTTC,CASSNIPSGETQYF
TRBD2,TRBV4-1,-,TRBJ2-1,TGCGCCAGCAGCCGGGGACTAGCGGGCAATTCTTACAATGAGCAGTTCTTC,CASSRGLAGNSYNEQFF
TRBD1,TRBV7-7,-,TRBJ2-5,TGTGCTAGCAGCGGACAGGGATCCCAAGAGACCCAGTACTTC,CASSGQGSQETQYF
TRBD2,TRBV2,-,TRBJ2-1,TGTGCCATCTGGACTAGCAGCCAGGTATACAATGAGCAGTTCTTC,CAIWTSSQVYNEQFF
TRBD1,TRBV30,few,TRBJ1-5,TGTGCCTGGTCGGGGCACGACAGGGGCAGCGGGCCCCAGCATTTT,CAWSGHDRGSGPQHF
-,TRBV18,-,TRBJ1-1,TGTGCCAGTCTCGGAGGGGCTTTGAACACTGAAGCTTTCTTT,CASLGGALNTEAFF
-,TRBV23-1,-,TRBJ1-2,TGCGCCAGCAGTCAATCGGGGTCAAGAGACTACGGCTACACCTTC,CASSQSGSRDYGYTF
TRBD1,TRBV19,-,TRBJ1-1,TGTGCCACCAAGACAACCGGGACAGGGGGCTTTGAAGCTTTCTTT,CATKTTGTGGFEAFF
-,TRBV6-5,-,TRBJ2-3,TGTGCCAGCAGAGATAGCGGAGGGGGCACAGATACGCAGTATTTT,CASRDSGGGTDTQYF
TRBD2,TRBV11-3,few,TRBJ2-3,TGTGCCAGCAGCTTAGCGGGACTAGCTTATGATACGCAGTATTTT,CASSLAGLAYDTQYF
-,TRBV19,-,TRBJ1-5,TGTGCCAGTAGTATTTTAACAGAATTCAATCAGCCCCAGCATTTT,CASSILTEFNQPQHF
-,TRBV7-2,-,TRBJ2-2,TGTGCCAGCAGCTTTAGTACGAACACCGGGGAGCTGTTTTTT,CASSFSTNTGELFF
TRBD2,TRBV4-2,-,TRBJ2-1,TGTGCCAGCAGCCTGACGGGACTAGCGGGAGGAAATGAGCAGTTCTTC,CASSLTGLAGGNEQFF
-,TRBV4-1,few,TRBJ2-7,TGCGCCAGCAGCCAACCGGGAGCGGCCTACGAGCAGTACTTC,CASSQPGAAYEQYF
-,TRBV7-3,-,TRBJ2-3,TGTGCCAGCAGCGCCCTCGGGAATACGCAGTATTTT,CASSALGNTQYF